This passage covers 5 T cell receptor beta chains from one sample sequenced in a study of cytomegalovirus exposure and HLA in healthy donors. PCR employed 60 Vbeta and 13 Jbeta primers. The protocol was immunoSEQ multiplex PCR, while the TCRdb copy is restricted to in-frame clones and leaves out a portion. Found here are approximately 100,000 clones, more than 65% of them singletons; the top ten hold over 3.5%. Sequenced material: PBMCs. These TCRs come from a woman between 50 and 59 years old in good health and CMV-seropositive.

The chain joins TRBV5-1 to TRBJ1-3, with a weak D call TRBD1 (5 bases). The V gene's germline CDR1 is SGHRS and CDR2 YFSETQ. The ends were cut back, 4 bases at V and 0 bases at J, with 14 bases in the middle. There are 16 residues in the CDR3. The CDR3 sequence is CASSNPTGGSGNTIYF. DNA of the CDR3: TGCGCCAGCAGCAATCCCACCGGGGGCTCTGGAAACACCATATATTTT. The full variable domain, completed using reference TRBV5-1 and TRBJ1-3, is KAGVTQTPRYLIKTRGQQVTLSCSPISGHRSVSWYQQTPGQGLQFLFEYFSETQRNKGNFPGRFSGRQFSNSRSEMNVSTLELGDSALYLCASSNPTGGSGNTIYFGEGSWLTVV.

This rearrangement joins TRBV6-1 to TRBJ1-2, with D unclear. The CDR3 runs to 16 residues. Germline-derived CDR1 and CDR2 are MNHNS and SASEGT. Trimming took off 1 base at V and 2 bases at J, with 14 bases between the two ends. CDR3: CASSEDMRAGNYGYTF. In DNA, the CDR3 is TGTGCCAGCAGTGAAGATATGAGGGCCGGCAACTATGGCTACACCTTC.

The V call is TRBV5-1, the J call TRBJ2-1, with 8 bases aligning to TRBD1. The germline CDR1 and CDR2 sequences are SGHRS and YFSETQ. V gave up 2 bases and J gave up 7 bases; unmatched junction bases: 8. The CDR3 has 15 amino acids. This chain's CDR3 is CASSFYQGASNEQFF. The DNA for the CDR3 is TGCGCCAGCAGCTTTTATCAGGGGGCATCGAATGAGCAGTTCTTC.

The sample holds one count of this clone. The J gene is TRBJ1-5, the V gene TRBV19; D perhaps matches TRBD1 (6 bases). Germline V gene data show CDR1 as LNHDA and CDR2 as SQIVND (reference sequence). This CDR3 is built from 13 residues. Trimming removed 7 bases at V and 6 bases at J, with 13 bases between. CDR3 protein: CASTQGTPQPQHF. CDR3 coding DNA: TGTGCCAGTACCCAGGGGACCCCTCAGCCCCAGCATTTT.

This chain joins TRBV12-5 and TRBJ1-1, with 7 bases lining up with TRBD1. V was pared by 8 bases and J by 4 bases, with 7 bases of the junction left unmatched. CDR3 length: 13 residues. Germline V gene data show CDR1 as LGHNT and CDR2 as FRNRAP. The CDR3 nucleotides read TGTGCTAGTCTTCCTGACAGGGCCACTGAAGCTTTCTTT. Translating gives CASLPDRATEAFF.